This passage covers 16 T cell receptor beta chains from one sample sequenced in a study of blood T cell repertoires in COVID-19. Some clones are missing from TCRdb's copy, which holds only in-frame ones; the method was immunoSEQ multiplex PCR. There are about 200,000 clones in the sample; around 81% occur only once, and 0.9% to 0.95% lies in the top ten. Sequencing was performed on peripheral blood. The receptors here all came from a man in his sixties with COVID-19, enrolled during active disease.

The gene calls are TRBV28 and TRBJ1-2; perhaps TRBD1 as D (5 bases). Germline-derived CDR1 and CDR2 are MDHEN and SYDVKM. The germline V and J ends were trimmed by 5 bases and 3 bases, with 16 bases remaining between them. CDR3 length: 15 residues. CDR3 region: CASSPFDSGYYGYTF. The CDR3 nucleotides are TGTGCCAGCAGTCCCTTTGACAGCGGGTACTATGGCTACACCTTC.

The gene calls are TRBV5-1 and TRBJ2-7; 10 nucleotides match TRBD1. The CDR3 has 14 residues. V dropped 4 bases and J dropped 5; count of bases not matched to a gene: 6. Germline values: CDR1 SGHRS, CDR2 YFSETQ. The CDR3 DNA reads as TGCGCCAGCAGCGCCGGGACAGGGGAACACGAGCAGTACTTC. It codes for CASSAGTGEHEQYF.

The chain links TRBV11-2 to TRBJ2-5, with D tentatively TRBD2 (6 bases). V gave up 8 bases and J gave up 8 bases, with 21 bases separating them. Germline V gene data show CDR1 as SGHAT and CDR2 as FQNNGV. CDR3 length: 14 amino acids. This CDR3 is CASGSDVRRGTQYF. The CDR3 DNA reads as TGTGCCAGCGGGTCGGACGTAAGGAGGGGAACCCAGTACTTC. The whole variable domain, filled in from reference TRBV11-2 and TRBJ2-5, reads EAGVAQSPRYKIIEKRQSVAFWCNPISGHATLYWYQQILGQGPKLLIQFQNNGVVDDSQLPKDRFSAERLKGVDSTLKIQPAKLEDSAVYLCASGSDVRRGTQYFGPGTRLLVL.

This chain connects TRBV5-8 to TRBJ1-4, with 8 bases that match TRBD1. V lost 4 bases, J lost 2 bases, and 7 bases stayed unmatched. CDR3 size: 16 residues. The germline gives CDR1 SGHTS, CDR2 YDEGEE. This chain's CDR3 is CASSPTGGVTNEKLFF. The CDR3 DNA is TGTGCCAGCAGCCCTACAGGGGGGGTCACTAATGAAAAACTGTTTTTT.

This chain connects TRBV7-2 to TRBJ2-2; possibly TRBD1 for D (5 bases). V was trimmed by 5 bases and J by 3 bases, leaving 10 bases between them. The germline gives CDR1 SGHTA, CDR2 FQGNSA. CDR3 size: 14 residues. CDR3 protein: CASSPRVYTGELFF. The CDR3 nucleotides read TGTGCCAGCAGCCCCAGGGTTTACACCGGGGAGCTGTTTTTT.

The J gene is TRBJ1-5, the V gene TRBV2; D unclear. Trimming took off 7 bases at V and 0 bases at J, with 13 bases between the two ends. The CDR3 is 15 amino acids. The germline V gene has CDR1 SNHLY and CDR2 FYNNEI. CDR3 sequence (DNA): TGTGCCAGCACCCCGGCGGTTTTTAGCAATCAGCCCCAGCATTTT. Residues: CASTPAVFSNQPQHF.

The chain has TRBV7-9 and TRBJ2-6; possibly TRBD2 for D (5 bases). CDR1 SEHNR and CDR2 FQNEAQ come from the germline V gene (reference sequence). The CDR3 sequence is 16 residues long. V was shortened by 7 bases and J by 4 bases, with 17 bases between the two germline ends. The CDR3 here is CASTPNGVAGANVLTF. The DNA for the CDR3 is TGTGCCAGCACTCCAAACGGGGTAGCCGGGGCCAACGTCCTGACTTTC. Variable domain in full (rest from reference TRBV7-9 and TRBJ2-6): DTGVSQNPRHKITKRGQNVTFRCDPISEHNRLYWYRQTLGQGPEFLTYFQNEAQLEKSRLLSDRFSAERPKGSFSTLEIQRTEQGDSAMYLCASTPNGVAGANVLTFGAGSRLTVL.

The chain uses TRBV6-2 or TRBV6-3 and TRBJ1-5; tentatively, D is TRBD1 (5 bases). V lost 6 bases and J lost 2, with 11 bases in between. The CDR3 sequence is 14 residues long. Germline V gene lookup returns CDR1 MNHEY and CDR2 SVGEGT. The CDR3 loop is CASSPTVGNQPQHF. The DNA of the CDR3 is TGTGCCAGCAGCCCGACAGTCGGCAATCAGCCCCAGCATTTT.

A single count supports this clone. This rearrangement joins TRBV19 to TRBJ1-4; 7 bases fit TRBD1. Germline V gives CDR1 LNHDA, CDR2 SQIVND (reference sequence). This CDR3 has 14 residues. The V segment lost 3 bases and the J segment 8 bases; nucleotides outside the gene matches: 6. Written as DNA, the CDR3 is TGTGCCAGTAGTATGACAGGGTTAGAGGAAAAACTGTTTTTT. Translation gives CASSMTGLEEKLFF. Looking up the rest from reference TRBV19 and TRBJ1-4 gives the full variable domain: DGGITQSPKYLFRKEGQNVTLSCEQNLNHDAMYWYRQDPGQGLRLIYYSQIVNDFQKGDIAEGYSVSREKKESFPLTVTSAQKNPTAFYLCASSMTGLEEKLFFGSGTQLSVL.

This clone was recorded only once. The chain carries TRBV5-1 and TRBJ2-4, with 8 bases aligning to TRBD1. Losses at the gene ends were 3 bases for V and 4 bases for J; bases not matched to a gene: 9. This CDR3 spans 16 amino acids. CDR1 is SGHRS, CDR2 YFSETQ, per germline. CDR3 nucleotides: TGCGCCAGCAGCTCGCTATCCGGGACAGGAAAAAACATTCAGTACTTC. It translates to CASSSLSGTGKNIQYF.

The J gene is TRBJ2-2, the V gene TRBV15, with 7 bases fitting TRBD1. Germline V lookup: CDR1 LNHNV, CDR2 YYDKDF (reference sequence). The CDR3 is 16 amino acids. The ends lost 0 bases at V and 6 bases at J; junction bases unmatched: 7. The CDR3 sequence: CATSREGRGLAGELFF. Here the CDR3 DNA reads TGTGCCACCAGCAGAGAAGGCAGGGGGTTAGCCGGGGAGCTGTTTTTT.

Here the CDR3 DNA reads TGTGCCAGCAGTCGACAGGGGGCGCGGTATGGCTACACCTTC. It codes for CASSRQGARYGYTF. The rearrangement uses TRBV6-5 and TRBJ1-2; 10 positions match TRBD1. The CDR3 contains 14 residues. Losses at the gene ends were 5 bases for V and 5 bases for J; bases not matched to a gene: 5. The germline gives CDR1 MNHEY, CDR2 SVGAGI.

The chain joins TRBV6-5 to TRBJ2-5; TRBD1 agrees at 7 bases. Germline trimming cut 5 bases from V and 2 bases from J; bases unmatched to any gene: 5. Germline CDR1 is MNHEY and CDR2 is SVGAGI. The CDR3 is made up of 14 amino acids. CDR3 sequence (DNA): TGTGCCAGCAGTCTCACGGGACAGCAAGAGACCCAGTACTTC. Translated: CASSLTGQQETQYF.

This chain's CDR3 is CASTRTGVHGYTF. The CDR3 bases are TGTGCCAGCACCAGGACAGGGGTACATGGCTACACCTTC. The chain is built from TRBV9 and TRBJ1-2, with 9 bases lining up with TRBD1. The trim removed 6 bases at V and 6 bases at J, leaving 6 bases unmatched. Germline-derived CDR1 and CDR2 are SGDLS and YYNGEE. This CDR3 comprises 13 residues.

The DNA of the CDR3 is TGTGCCAGCAGCTTGACAGGGCTAAGATATGGCTACACCTTC. It specifies CASSLTGLRYGYTF. The chain has TRBV28 and TRBJ1-2; the match to TRBD1 covers 7 bases. Germline loops: CDR1 MDHEN, CDR2 SYDVKM. This CDR3 has 14 amino acids. The V and J ends lost 6 bases and 5 bases, in that order; junction bases with no gene match: 9.

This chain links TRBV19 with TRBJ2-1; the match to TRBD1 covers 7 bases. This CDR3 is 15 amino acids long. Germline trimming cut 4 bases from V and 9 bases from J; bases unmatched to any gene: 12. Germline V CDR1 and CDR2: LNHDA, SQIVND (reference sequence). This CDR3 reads CASSRRQGPASEQFF. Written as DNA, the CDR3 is TGTGCCAGTAGTAGGAGACAGGGCCCAGCAAGTGAGCAGTTCTTC.